This T cell receptor (beta chain) was sequenced during a study of CD8+CD57+ T cells in acquired aplastic anemia. For the study at large: Yields of DNA that came from sorted CD4+ and CD8+ cells averaged roughly 3.2 ug.

The study's findings and limits: The number of CD8+ CDR3 sequences shared by patients and controls was twenty-nine. Patients versus controls showed no significant CD8+ Simpson's diversity difference.

Genomic DNA acted as the template from which TCR beta VDJ combination and CDR3 sequence profiling were carried out. TCRdb used MiXCR to reprocess the reads, holding one entry per CDR3 protein. The sample carries about 420,000 distinct CDR3 sequences, about two thirds recorded once. This clonotype was counted at least ten times. No antigen is known for it. V was pared by 1 base and J by 4 bases, with 4 bases of the junction left unmatched. CDR3 length equals 14 residues. Germline V lookup: CDR1 DFQATT, CDR2 SNEGSKA (reference sequence). This TCR derives from a human donor in good health, serving as a control. The V call is TRBV20-1, the J call TRBJ2-7, with 10 bases aligning to TRBD2. The sample comprised sorted CD4+, CD8+, or CD8+CD57+ T cells (not recorded which) from PBMCs. DNA for the CDR3: TGCAGTGCTAGAGTAACTAGCGGGGCATACGAGCAGTACTTC. Translation: CSARVTSGAYEQYF.